The T cell receptor beta chain under discussion was sequenced for a study of T cell repertoires in cytomegalovirus infection. In the study overall: CMV epitopes, recently identified HLA-C-restricted and well-studied HLA-B-restricted, were used. Notes on the study in general: The ex vivo response was dominated by HLA-C-restricted CMV-specific TCR beta clonotypes. Cumulative frequency of public TCR beta families picked out carriers of CMV plus the relevant HLA.

The CDR3 sequence is 14 residues long. V was clipped by 1 base and J by 6 bases, with 13 bases between them. Per germline, CDR1 MNHEY and CDR2 SVGEGT. This clonotype was counted a few times. Its antigen remains unidentified. TCRdb called the reads again in MiXCR, with one record for every CDR3 protein. The table has around 58,000 distinct CDR3 sequences, 20% seen once. The chain couples TRBV6-2 or TRBV6-3 to TRBJ2-7; D uncertain. Sequencing used CD8+ T cells from cultured PBMCs, obtained from culture after CMV antigen stimulation. This receptor was taken from a human donor in good health (CMV status not recorded). Some clones in this sample may be carry-over from other donors' samples. Here the CDR3 reads CASSYLDPRSEQYF. In DNA, the CDR3 is TGTGCCAGCAGTTACTTAGACCCCAGGAGCGAGCAGTACTTC.